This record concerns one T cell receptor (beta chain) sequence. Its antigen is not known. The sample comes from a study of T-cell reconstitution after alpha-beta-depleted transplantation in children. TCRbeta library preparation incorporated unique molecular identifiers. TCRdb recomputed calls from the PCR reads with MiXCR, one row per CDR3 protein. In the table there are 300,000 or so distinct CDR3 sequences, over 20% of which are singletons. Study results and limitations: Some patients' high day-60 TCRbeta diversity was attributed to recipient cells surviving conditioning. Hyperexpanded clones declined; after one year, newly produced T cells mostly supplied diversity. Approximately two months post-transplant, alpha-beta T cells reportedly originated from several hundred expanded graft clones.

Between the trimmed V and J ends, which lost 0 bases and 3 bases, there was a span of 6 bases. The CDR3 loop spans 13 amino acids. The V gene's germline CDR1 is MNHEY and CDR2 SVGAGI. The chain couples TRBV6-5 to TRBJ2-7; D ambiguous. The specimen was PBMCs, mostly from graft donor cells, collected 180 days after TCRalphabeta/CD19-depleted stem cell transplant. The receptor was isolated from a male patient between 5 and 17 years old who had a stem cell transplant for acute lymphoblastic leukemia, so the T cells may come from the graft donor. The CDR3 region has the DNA TGTGCCAGCAGTTACTCGTCTGACTACGAGCAGTACTTC. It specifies CASSYSSDYEQYF.